The T cell receptor beta chain under discussion was sequenced for a study of shared clonotypes between healthy human individuals (dated by TCRdb to 2020 to 2021). With regard to the full study: The cohort comprised two women and three men aged 18 to 49 years. Per donor, three plates each were used for CD4 naive and CD4 memory, two for CD8 naive, and one for CD8 memory. To estimate repertoire size and how much clonotypes are shared between individuals, the study performed deep sequencing of blood TCR repertoires from about five healthy adults. Libraries were prepared and TCR repertoires were sequenced by different laboratories using diverse techniques, in order to increase sequencing depth and limit assay-specific biases. Per donor, leukapheresis produced somewhere between about 0.9 and 9 billion PBMCs.

General conclusions and limits of the study: Estimated clonotype richness was generally larger for naive than for memory subsets. Only blood was sampled, and tissue TCR repertoires likely differ from those in blood. Based on pairwise subsampling, the degree of clonotype sharing among donors was expected to be affected by sequencing depth. Compared with non-shared clonotypes, the clonotypes found in all four sorted-subset donors had higher generation probabilities. Because the study included only a small number of donors, the genetic and exposure-history diversity represented was limited. Across a few donors, roughly 5.4% of naive CD4, 3.5% of naive CD8, around 2.5% of memory CD4, and under 0.45% of memory CD8 clonotypes were shared. Even with the large sequencing depth, rarefaction of the sorted-subset datasets indicated that sequencing was incomplete.

Using the deep immunoSEQ assay, multiplex PCR amplified TCR CDR3 regions from genomic DNA. Genomic DNA extracted from each cell subset was distributed evenly over all wells of several immunoSEQ 96-well plates, and each plate served as one replicate. For sorted subsets, about 0.2 ug genomic DNA, equal to about 30,000 T cell genomes, was loaded into each replicate PCR. The purified libraries were quantified using a Qubit 3.0 fluorometer, sized with a Bioanalyzer 2100, and then quantified again using the KAPA Library Quantification kit. Every immunoSEQ 96-well plate was sequenced on a dedicated single-read 150-cycle Illumina NextSeq 550 flow cell. The study's processing was this. Because the immunoSEQ output held only junctional sequences and lacked quality scores, the filtering could not match the filtering applied to full-length reads. To assign V/J genes and CDR3, sequences were annotated against IMGT germline references using PyIR, a Python wrapper for IgBLAST v1.9. Reads were removed for weak V/J assignments (E-value above 1e-6), missing CDR3, stop codons, out-of-frame junctions, or ambiguous translated residues. V3J clonotypes were defined as sequences sharing the same inferred V gene, J gene, and CDR3 amino acid sequence. Percentage overlap between repertoires was calculated by dividing the number of shared unique clonotypes by the size of the smaller repertoire. Richness of each repertoire was evaluated using RTK rarefaction, the Chao1 estimator, and Recon v2.1 estimates of unobserved clonotypes. OLGA was used to compute generation probabilities for all TCRbeta clonotypes that the gDNA method yielded from a few donors. Here the immuneACCESS table is served through TCRdb, limited to in-frame sequences with V and J called. Missing clones are a known gap in these copies; in checked studies unresolved V genes cover under half, and the rest lacks a known reason. V, J and clone size are taken as reported in that table, and D and trimming were inferred from the DNA itself. The sample data list fewer than 800,000 clones, and roughly 94% of these were observed just once. The ten biggest clones cover approximately 25% of the sample.

Based on the germline V gene (reference sequence), the CDR1 and CDR2 sequences are SGHKS and YYEKEE. The V end loses 1 base and the J end loses 9 bases, and a stretch of 14 bases separates them. The CDR3 measures 14 amino acids from cysteine to phenylalanine. Only CDR3 DNA remains: 42 bases, in frame from the first base. On this clone itself: This receptor's antigen is unknown. The record has no base qualities; no much larger clone is one base away.

CD8 naive samples were obtained by positive selection for CCR7 among CD45RO-negative cells, yielding a CD45RA+CCR7+ population from which TemRA cells were excluded. Healthy HIV-negative adults with no recently reported acute infections or vaccinations were included as donors. Every donor was a Caucasian adult residing in Nashville, Tennessee, USA. Blood was collected by leukapheresis, and PBMCs were isolated by Ficoll-Histopaque density gradient centrifugation and then cryopreserved in liquid nitrogen vapor phase. Analytical flow cytometry was used to check the purity and quantity of each magnetically sorted T cell population. Genomic DNA was isolated from every sorted fraction and measured by UV absorbance on a Nanodrop 2000c.

Sequencing input: naive CD8+ T cells sorted from blood. The label giving this sample's cell subset or site can be read as: CD45RA+CCR7+. The sequence links TRBV5-5 to TRBJ2-1; no D gene call is confident. This clonotype was sampled from a man younger than 40 in good health. The nucleotides are TGTGCCAGCAGCTTGTCCCCCGGATGGGGTGAGCAGTTCTTC. Its protein product is CASSLSPGWGEQFF.